The 12 T cell receptor beta chains presented below share a single source sample, sequenced in a study of identical twins. TCRdb ran MiXCR on the 5' RACE reads and lists one entry per CDR3 protein. The top ten clones hold around 1.7% of a sample with hundreds of thousands of distinct CDR3 sequences, roughly 6% of them seen once. Specimen: naive T cells sorted from blood. Receptors originate from a man aged 18 to 29 in good health.

This clonotype occurred many times. The chain carries TRBV15 and TRBJ2-1, with D perhaps being TRBD1 or TRBD2 (5 bases each). CDR3 length: 13 amino acids. With 5 bases removed from V and 12 bases from J, the gap between germline ends came to 17 bases. CDR1 is LNHNV, CDR2 YYDKDF, per germline (reference sequence). CDR3 loop: CATSGGLQALQFF. The DNA for the CDR3 is TGTGCCACCAGCGGGGGTTTGCAGGCCTTGCAGTTCTTC. Drawing the rest from reference TRBV15 and TRBJ2-1, the complete variable domain is DAMVIQNPRYQVTQFGKPVTLSCSQTLNHNVMYWYQQKSSQAPKLLFHYYDKDFNNEADTPDNFQSRRPNTSFCFLDIRSPGLGDTAMYLCATSGGLQALQFFGPGTRLTVL.

This clonotype came up many times. V and J are TRBV10-2 and TRBJ1-6; D not certain. This CDR3 is 15 amino acids long. Germline V lookup: CDR1 WSHSY, CDR2 SAAADI. Trimming stripped 3 bases from V and 7 bases from J, with 13 bases between. The CDR3 sequence is CASSDRPGHNSPLHF. The CDR3 bases are TGCGCCAGCAGTGACCGCCCGGGCCACAATTCACCCCTCCACTTT.

This clonotype was recorded many times. V usage is TRBV28 and J usage is TRBJ2-7, with a possible D match to TRBD1 (6 bases). Trimming cost V 2 bases and J 0 bases, with 11 bases left between them. Germline loops: CDR1 MDHEN, CDR2 SYDVKM. The CDR3 is made up of 15 amino acids. The CDR3 bases are TGTGCCAGCAGTTTACACAGGGAAGCCTCCTACGAGCAGTACTTC. This gives the protein CASSLHREASYEQYF.

The rearrangement links TRBV20-1 to TRBJ2-7; D could derive from TRBD1 or TRBD2 (5 bases each). In germline, CDR1 is DFQATT, CDR2 SNEGSKA (reference sequence). Trimming cost V 6 bases and J 6 bases, with 27 bases left between them. The CDR3 has 16 residues. The CDR3 coding sequence is TGCAGTGCCCCAGAACACGGCCAGATGGGTGGGGGCGAGCAGTACTTC. Protein: CSAPEHGQMGGGEQYF.

This clonotype was seen many times. J is TRBJ2-7 and V is TRBV15; the D gene could be TRBD1 or TRBD2 (5 bases each). The germline V gene has CDR1 LNHNV and CDR2 YYDKDF (reference sequence). CDR3 length equals 13 residues. V was shortened by 3 bases and J by 3 bases, with 9 bases between the two germline ends. The CDR3: CATSSGANYEQYF. The CDR3 DNA reads as TGTGCCACCAGCAGCGGGGCAAACTACGAGCAGTACTTC.

This clonotype has ten or more counts. This chain connects TRBV12-3 or TRBV12-4 to TRBJ1-5; D is unresolved. The length of the CDR3 is 11 residues. V lost 4 bases, J lost 5 bases, and 3 bases lay in between. The CDR3 spells CASSSDQPQHF. The CDR3, as DNA: TGTGCCAGCAGTTCCGATCAGCCCCAGCATTTT.

The rearrangement uses TRBV23-1 and TRBJ2-3; 9 bases align to TRBD1. TRBV23-1 has ORF status, its function being uncertain. There are 14 residues in the CDR3. Trimming removed 9 bases from V and 2 bases from J; junction bases left unmatched: 6. CDR3 residues: CASSRDRDTDTQYF. The CDR3 coding sequence is TGCGCCAGTTCCCGGGACAGGGACACAGATACGCAGTATTTT.

This clonotype appeared many times. The rearrangement uses TRBV5-1 and TRBJ1-1; 8 bases line up with TRBD1. Germline lookup yields CDR1 SGHRS and CDR2 YFSETQ. This CDR3 spans 14 amino acids. Germline trimming cut 0 bases from V and 11 bases from J; bases unmatched to any gene: 9. In nucleotides, the CDR3 is TGCGCCAGCAGCTTGGTCGGACAGGGAAGTGCTGCTTTCTTT. Translating gives CASSLVGQGSAAFF.

This clonotype has a count of ten or more. Here the CDR3 reads CSVPSEGHYNEQFF. CDR3 nucleotide sequence: TGCAGCGTACCCTCGGAGGGTCACTACAATGAGCAGTTCTTC. This sequence joins TRBV29-1 and TRBJ2-1; possible D gene TRBD2, 6 bases. This CDR3 region has 14 residues. V dropped 6 bases and J dropped 3 bases, with 15 bases sitting between them. Germline V gene sequence: CDR1 SQVTM, CDR2 ANQGSEA.

This clonotype was recorded many times. The chain has TRBV11-1 and TRBJ2-1; no reliable D call. Germline V lookup: CDR1 SGHAT, CDR2 FQDESV (reference sequence). The CDR3 has 14 amino acids. Trimming left V 3 bases short and J 4 bases short, with 10 bases between. The CDR3 protein is CASSLLVTYNEQFF. In nucleotides, the CDR3 is TGTGCCAGCAGCTTGCTAGTTACTTACAATGAGCAGTTCTTC.

There are many counts of this clonotype. The chain combines TRBV7-9 with TRBJ2-3; 9 bases map to TRBD2. The CDR3 sequence is 15 residues long. Trimming removed 6 bases from V and 3 bases from J; junction bases left unmatched: 7. Germline V CDR1 and CDR2: SEHNR, FQNEAQ (reference sequence). The CDR3 region has the DNA TGTGCCAGCAGTGGGCGGGAGGGCGGAACAGATACGCAGTATTTT. This encodes CASSGREGGTDTQYF.

The chain uses TRBV5-1 and TRBJ1-4; the D gene is possibly TRBD1 (5 bases). The CDR3 covers 14 residues. In germline, CDR1 is SGHRS, CDR2 YFSETQ. Trimming removed 5 bases from V and 3 bases from J, with 11 bases in between. CDR3 DNA sequence: TGCGCCAGCAGAATATCGGGGGCTAATGAAAAACTGTTTTTT. Translated, it gives CASRISGANEKLFF.